These T cell receptor beta chains were read from a single sample in a study of cytomegalovirus exposure and HLA in healthy donors. Method: immunoSEQ multiplex PCR; TCRdb's copy keeps in-frame clones and lacks some. The sample carries some 150,000 clones, roughly 70% recorded once. The sequencing input was PBMCs. These receptor sequences come from a man younger than 35 in good health and CMV-seropositive. CDR3s include the opening cysteine and the closing phenylalanine or tryptophan. A D gene is named only where the DNA matches it firmly. Not all rows give a size; the values are once, few, many and, for expanded clones, a class.

TRBV30	TRBJ2-2	.	.	12	CAWSRVTGELFF
TRBV4-1	TRBJ1-4	.	.	16	CASSQDSRTSYEKLFF
TRBV21-1	TRBJ1-1	.	.	16	CASSKGDRGVNTEAFF
TRBV2	TRBJ1-1	.	.	13	CASTSQGNTEAFF
TRBV7-6	TRBJ2-3	.	TRBD2	18	CASSPWSSGGSSTDTQYF
TRBV9	TRBJ2-2	.	.	15	CASSVDPRNTGELFF
TRBV6-5	TRBJ2-7	once	TRBD1	14	CASSYGGQTYEQYF
TRBV4-1	TRBJ1-2	.	.	14	CASSQAAELRGYTF
TRBV5-5	TRBJ1-3	many	.	14	CASSLRVTGNTIYF
TRBV6-6	TRBJ2-7	.	TRBD1	15	CASSYRDRRSYEQYF
TRBV7-9	TRBJ2-7	.	TRBD1	17	CASSPPTRDSPSYEQYF
TRBV19	TRBJ2-7	.	.	14	CASSIKRESYEQYF
TRBV6-5	TRBJ1-6	.	.	12	CASSPGFSPLHF
TRBV6-5	TRBJ1-3	.	TRBD1	14	CASTIRTGGHTIYF
TRBV2	TRBJ2-7	.	.	16	CASIRVGAGRSGEQYF
TRBV5-1	TRBJ1-4	.	.	15	CASSWQGTVGEKLFF